This TCR beta chain was documented in a study of a mutant IDH1 vaccine in newly diagnosed glioma. Turning to the study itself: Following radiotherapy alone, or alongside temozolomide cycles, vaccination was started after an interval of 4-6 weeks. The therapy given earlier, which was standard therapy, consisted of radiotherapy, temozolomide, or both, and most of the patients received both.

Libraries were prepared by immunoSEQ multiplex PCR; TCRdb keeps only in-frame clonotypes and omits some of them. The table includes just over 80,000 clones, 85% detected once. Points on this clone: Its specificity is not known.

The V and J ends lost 6 bases and 15 bases, in that order; junction bases with no gene match: 8. Germline V gives CDR1 SGHVS, CDR2 FQNEAQ. This CDR3 is built from 12 residues. Time point specified: week 23, last vaccination. With topical imiquimod, each dose of the vaccine consisted of 300 ug of mutant IDH1 20-mer peptide. The chain has TRBV7-8 and TRBJ2-1; 10 bases are shared with TRBD2. The TCR was taken from a man aged 25 to 40 with glioma. Some clones in this sample may be carry-over from other donors' samples. Sequencing used PBMCs, obtained from a glioma patient whose treatment included an IDH1 peptide vaccine. CDR3 sequence: CASRRSGGALFF. CDR3 nucleotide sequence: TGTGCCAGCAGACGGAGCGGGGGGGCCCTGTTCTTC.